This T cell receptor beta chain was sequenced for a study of cytomegalovirus exposure and HLA in healthy donors. V lost 7 bases and J 6 bases, leaving 9 bases between the germline ends. Germline V gene lookup returns CDR1 WSHSY and CDR2 SAAADI. The CDR3 is made up of 11 amino acids. Primers included in the PCR were 60 Vbeta and 13 Jbeta primers. Repertoires were generated with immunoSEQ multiplex PCR, while TCRdb's copy carries only in-frame clones and drops some. The sample holds about 95,000 clones, approximately 76% seen once. Details on this clone: Its specificity is unknown.

The study's findings and limits: Prior analysis indicated that the majority of TCR beta V segments exhibited productivity approximately 87% or approximately 30% of the time.

J is TRBJ1-1 and V is TRBV10-2; D gene uncertain. The receptor was isolated from a man between 25 and 39 years old in good health and CMV-seropositive. The material sequenced was PBMCs. DNA of the CDR3: TGCGCCAGCACCTTCCGGTCTGAAGCTTTCTTT. Its translation: CASTFRSEAFF.